The text below deals with one T cell receptor beta chain. The data are from a study of PD-L1 blockade in urothelial cancer. Time point defined: pretreatment peripheral blood. Locally advanced or metastatic urothelial carcinoma affected the patients. The CDR3 consists of 15 residues. The V gene's germline CDR1 is SGHVS and CDR2 FQNEAQ. V was cut by 4 bases and J by 1 base, with 13 bases left in between. Clones were read by immunoSEQ multiplex PCR, and TCRdb kept only the in-frame ones, dropping some. The data contain 49,000 or so clones, 85% to 90% of them seen just once; the ten biggest clones take up over 20%.

V gene TRBV7-8 combines with J gene TRBJ1-2; weak D call: TRBD1 (5 bases). This sample comprised PBMCs, obtained around atezolizumab (anti-PD-L1) treatment. The receptor's source is a man between 60 and 75 years old with urothelial cancer. CDR3 sequence: CASSYTGPINYGYTF. As DNA, the CDR3 is TGTGCCAGCAGCTACACAGGCCCTATTAACTATGGCTACACCTTC.